This TCR beta chain was documented in a study of human T cells and chemical hapten exposure. Whole-study context: Patients received weekly diphenylcyclopropenone doses to the scalp throughout the approximately 26-week study. DPC 0.01% went on the upper back by patch test, with reading at 6 days.

This sample's time point: patch test 3, about 24 weeks after DPC sensitization. Treatment denoted: therapeutic diphenylcyclopropenone sensitization with weekly scalp DPC. Prior to application of each patch test, blood was drawn. This clonotype was seen more than once but under ten times. Per the original methods: The number of TCRs in each sample had a median of 95,638 and spanned about 20,000 to 690,600. TCRdb recomputed calls from the RACE reads with MiXCR, one row per CDR3 protein. The V and J calls and clone size come from TCRdb's table, not from the authors' own analysis. The sample lists over 150,000 distinct CDR3 sequences; around a quarter were seen once. This CDR3 is built from 16 residues. Germline V gene sequence: CDR1 LGHNA, CDR2 YSLEER. Unmatched junction bases numbered 4, after V lost 2 bases and J lost 2 bases.

This TCR was recovered from a woman aged 18-29 years with alopecia areata. Some clones in this sample may be carry-over from other donors' samples. The rearrangement uses TRBV4-3 and TRBJ2-1, with 9 positions matching TRBD1. Here the sequenced sample was whole blood, taken in connection with sensitization to the hapten diphenylcyclopropenone (DPC). This CDR3 reads CASSQTGGQTYNEQFF. The CDR3 nucleotides are TGCGCCAGCAGCCAAACAGGGGGCCAAACCTACAATGAGCAGTTCTTC.